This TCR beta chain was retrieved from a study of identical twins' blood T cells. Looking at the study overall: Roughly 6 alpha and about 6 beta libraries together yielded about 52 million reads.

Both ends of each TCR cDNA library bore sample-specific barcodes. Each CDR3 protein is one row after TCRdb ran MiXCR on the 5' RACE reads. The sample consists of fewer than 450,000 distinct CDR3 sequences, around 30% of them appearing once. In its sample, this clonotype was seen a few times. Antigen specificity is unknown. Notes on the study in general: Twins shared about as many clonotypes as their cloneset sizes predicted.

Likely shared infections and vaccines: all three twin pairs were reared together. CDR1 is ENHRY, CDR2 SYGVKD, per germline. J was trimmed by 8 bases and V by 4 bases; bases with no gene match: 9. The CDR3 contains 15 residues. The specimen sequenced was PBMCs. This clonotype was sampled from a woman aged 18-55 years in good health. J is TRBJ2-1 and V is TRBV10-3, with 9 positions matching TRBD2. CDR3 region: CAISGSAGGGYEQFF. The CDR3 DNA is TGTGCCATCAGTGGATCGGCGGGAGGGGGGTATGAGCAGTTCTTC.